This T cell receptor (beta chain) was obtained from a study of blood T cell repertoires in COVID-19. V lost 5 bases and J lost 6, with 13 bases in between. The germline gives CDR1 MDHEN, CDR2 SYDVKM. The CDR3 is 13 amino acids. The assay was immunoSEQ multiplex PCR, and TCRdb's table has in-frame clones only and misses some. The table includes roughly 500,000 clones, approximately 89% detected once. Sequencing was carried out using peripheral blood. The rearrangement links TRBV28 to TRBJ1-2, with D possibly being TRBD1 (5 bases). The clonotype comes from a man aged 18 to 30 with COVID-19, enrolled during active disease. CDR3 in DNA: TGTGCCAGCAGTCCACCGGGGGAGAATGGCTACACCTTC. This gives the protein CASSPPGENGYTF.